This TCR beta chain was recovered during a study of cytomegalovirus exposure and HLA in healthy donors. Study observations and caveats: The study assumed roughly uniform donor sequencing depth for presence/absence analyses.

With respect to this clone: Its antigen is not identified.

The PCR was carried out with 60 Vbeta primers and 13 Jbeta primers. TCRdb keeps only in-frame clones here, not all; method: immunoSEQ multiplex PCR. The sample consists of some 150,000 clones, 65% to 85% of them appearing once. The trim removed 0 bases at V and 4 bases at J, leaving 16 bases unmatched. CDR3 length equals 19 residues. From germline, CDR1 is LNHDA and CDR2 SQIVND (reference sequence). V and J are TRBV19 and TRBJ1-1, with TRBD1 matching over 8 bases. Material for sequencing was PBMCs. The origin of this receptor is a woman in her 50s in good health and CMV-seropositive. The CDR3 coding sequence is TGTGCCAGTAGTATAGATCTTGGCAGGGGGCGCGCAAGTGGCACTGAAGCTTTCTTT. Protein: CASSIDLGRGRASGTEAFF.